Included here is one T cell receptor beta chain sequence, with context. Its antigen is currently unknown. The source of the sample is a study of blood T cells in healthy people across ages. Findings and limits, study-wide: Higher diversity, along with more naive CD4+ cells, distinguished long-lived donors from aged donors. Age brought a roughly linear fall in TCR beta diversity measured per million T cells. The diversity estimates, figures obtained from one million T cells, were considered underestimates. PBMCs went unsorted, and a conclusive naive versus antigen-experienced comparison was therefore prevented.

PCR was performed a second time for about 7 to 12 cycles using a sample-barcoded 5' primer and a J-beta primer mix. From the 5' RACE reads, TCRdb called clonotypes with MiXCR, one entry per CDR3 protein. The top ten clones hold around 15% of a sample with some 900,000 distinct CDR3 sequences, around 48% of them seen once. Germline V gives CDR1 LGHNA, CDR2 YSLEER. This CDR3 region has 17 residues. With 0 bases removed from V and 3 bases from J, the gap between germline ends came to 12 bases. V is TRBV4-3 and J is TRBJ2-6; no clear D gene. The receptor was derived from a man younger than 45 in good health. The sample taken for sequencing was blood. The CDR3 protein is CASSQDLGRSGANVLTF. CDR3 bases: TGCGCCAGCAGCCAAGATCTGGGTCGTAGTGGGGCCAACGTCCTGACTTTC.